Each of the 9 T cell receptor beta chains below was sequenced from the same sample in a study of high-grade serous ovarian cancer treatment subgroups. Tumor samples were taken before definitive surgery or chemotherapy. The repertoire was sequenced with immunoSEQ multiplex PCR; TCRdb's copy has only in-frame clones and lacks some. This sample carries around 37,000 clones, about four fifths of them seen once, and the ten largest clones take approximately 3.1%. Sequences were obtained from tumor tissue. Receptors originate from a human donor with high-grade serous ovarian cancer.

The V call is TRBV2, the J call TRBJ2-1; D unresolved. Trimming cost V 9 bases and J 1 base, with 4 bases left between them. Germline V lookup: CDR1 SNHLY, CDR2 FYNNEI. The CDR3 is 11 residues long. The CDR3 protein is CASRSYNEQFF. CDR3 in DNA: TGTGCCAGTCGGTCCTACAATGAGCAGTTCTTC.

For the CDR3, the DNA is TGTGCCAGCAGTTACGTCACCGGGGGTTCCTACGAGCAGTACTTC. Its protein product is CASSYVTGGSYEQYF. V is TRBV6-6 and J is TRBJ2-7, with D maybe TRBD2 (6 bases). With 2 bases removed from V and 1 base from J, the gap between germline ends came to 12 bases. Germline values: CDR1 MNHNY, CDR2 SVGAGI (reference sequence). The CDR3 contains 15 residues.

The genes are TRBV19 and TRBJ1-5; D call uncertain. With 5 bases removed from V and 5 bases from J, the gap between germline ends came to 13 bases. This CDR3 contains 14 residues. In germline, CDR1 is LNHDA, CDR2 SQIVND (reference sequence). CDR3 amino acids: CASSVMQGHQPQHF. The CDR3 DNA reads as TGTGCCAGTAGTGTAATGCAAGGGCATCAGCCCCAGCATTTT.

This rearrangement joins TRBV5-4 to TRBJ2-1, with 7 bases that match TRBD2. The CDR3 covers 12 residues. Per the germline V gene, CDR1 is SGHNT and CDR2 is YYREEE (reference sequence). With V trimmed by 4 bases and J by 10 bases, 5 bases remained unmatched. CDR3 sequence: CASSPLAAEQFF. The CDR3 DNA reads TGTGCCAGCAGCCCCCTAGCGGCGGAGCAGTTCTTC.

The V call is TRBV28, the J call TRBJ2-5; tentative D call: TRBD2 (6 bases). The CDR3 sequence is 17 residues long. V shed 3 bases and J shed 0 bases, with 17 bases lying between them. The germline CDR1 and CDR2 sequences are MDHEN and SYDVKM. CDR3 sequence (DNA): TGTGCCAGCAGTTTGGACGGAAGCGGGTGGTACCAAGAGACCCAGTACTTC. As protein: CASSLDGSGWYQETQYF.

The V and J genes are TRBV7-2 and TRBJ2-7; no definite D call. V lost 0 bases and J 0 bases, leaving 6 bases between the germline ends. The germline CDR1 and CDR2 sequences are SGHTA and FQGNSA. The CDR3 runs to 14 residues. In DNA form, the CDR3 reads TGTGCCAGCAGCTTAGCCCCGAGCTCCTACGAGCAGTACTTC. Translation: CASSLAPSSYEQYF.

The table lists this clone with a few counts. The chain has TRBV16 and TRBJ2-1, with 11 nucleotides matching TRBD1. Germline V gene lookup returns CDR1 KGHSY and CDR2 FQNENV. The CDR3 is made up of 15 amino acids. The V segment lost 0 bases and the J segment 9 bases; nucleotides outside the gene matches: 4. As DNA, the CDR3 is TGTGCCAGCAGCCAATCGGGACAGGGGGTGAGTGAGCAGTTCTTC. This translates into CASSQSGQGVSEQFF.

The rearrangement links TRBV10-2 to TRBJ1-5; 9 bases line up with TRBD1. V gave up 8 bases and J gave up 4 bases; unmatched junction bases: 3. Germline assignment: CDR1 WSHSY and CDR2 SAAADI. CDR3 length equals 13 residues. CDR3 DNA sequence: TGCGCCAGCGTACAGGGGGCAAATCAGCCCCAGCATTTT. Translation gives CASVQGANQPQHF.

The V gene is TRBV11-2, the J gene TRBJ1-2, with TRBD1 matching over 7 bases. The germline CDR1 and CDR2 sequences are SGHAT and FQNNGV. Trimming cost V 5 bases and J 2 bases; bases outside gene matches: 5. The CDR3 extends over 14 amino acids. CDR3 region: CASSKTDRNYGYTF. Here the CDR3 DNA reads TGTGCCAGCAGCAAGACGGACAGGAACTATGGCTACACCTTC.